Each of the 25 T cell receptor beta chains below was sequenced from the same sample in a study of cytomegalovirus exposure and HLA in healthy donors. It was with 60 Vbeta and 13 Jbeta primers that the PCR ran. Method: immunoSEQ multiplex PCR; TCRdb's copy keeps in-frame clones and lacks some. The profile shows 210,000 or so clones, around 79% of them singletons. Specimen: PBMCs. All receptors come from a girl aged 2 to 10 in good health and CMV-seronegative.

Only one count was recorded for this clone. V and J are TRBV5-1 and TRBJ2-1; TRBD2 aligns across 8 bases. Losses at the gene ends were 0 bases for V and 5 bases for J; bases not matched to a gene: 4. The CDR3 spans 15 residues. The germline gives CDR1 SGHRS, CDR2 YFSETQ. Here the CDR3 reads CASSLVRRGDNEQFF. The CDR3 region has the DNA TGCGCCAGCAGCTTGGTCAGGCGGGGGGACAATGAGCAGTTCTTC.

The chain joins TRBV5-4 to TRBJ2-7; 9 positions agree with TRBD2. Germline-derived CDR1 and CDR2 are SGHNT and YYREEE (reference sequence). V lost 10 bases, J lost 3 bases, and 11 bases stayed unmatched. The CDR3 runs 14 residues. The CDR3 region is CAGTWREGFYEQYF. The CDR3 bases are TGTGCCGGGACTTGGCGGGAGGGCTTCTACGAGCAGTACTTC.

Concerning this clone: In the same sample, other DNA sequences code for this CDR3. The V and J genes are TRBV5-1 and TRBJ2-7; TRBD2 aligns across 12 bases. This CDR3 is built from 15 residues. Looked up from germline, CDR1 is SGHRS and CDR2 is YFSETQ. The V and J ends lost 1 base and 4 bases, in that order; junction bases with no gene match: 3. This chain's CDR3 is CASSLTSGRLYEQYF. CDR3 DNA: TGCGCCAGCAGCTTGACTAGCGGGAGGCTGTACGAGCAGTACTTC.

The chain links TRBV10-3 to TRBJ1-2; D gene ambiguous. Germline V gives CDR1 ENHRY, CDR2 SYGVKD. The ends were cut back, 7 bases at V and 8 bases at J, with 20 bases in the middle. The CDR3 contains 14 residues. CDR3 nucleotide sequence: TGTGCCATCAACCAGGACGGAGGGAATTCGGGCTACACCTTC. Translated, it gives CAINQDGGNSGYTF.

The chain employs TRBV19 and TRBJ2-3; 14 nucleotides match TRBD2. Germline V gene sequence: CDR1 LNHDA, CDR2 SQIVND (reference sequence). The CDR3 has 17 residues. The V and J ends lost 1 base and 5 bases, in that order; junction bases with no gene match: 5. The CDR3 bases are TGTGCCAGTAGTATAGGTGGACTAGCGGGGGGAGAAGATACGCAGTATTTT. As protein: CASSIGGLAGGEDTQYF. Full variable domain (outside the CDR3, taken from reference TRBV19 and TRBJ2-3): DGGITQSPKYLFRKEGQNVTLSCEQNLNHDAMYWYRQDPGQGLRLIYYSQIVNDFQKGDIAEGYSVSREKKESFPLTVTSAQKNPTAFYLCASSIGGLAGGEDTQYFGPGTRLTVL.

The chain combines TRBV5-1 with TRBJ1-3; 7 bases are a match to TRBD1. The V segment lost 5 bases and the J segment 3 bases; nucleotides outside the gene matches: 5. This CDR3 region has 14 residues. Germline V gene lookup returns CDR1 SGHRS and CDR2 YFSETQ. CDR3 protein: CASRLTGDGNTIYF. In nucleotides, the CDR3 is TGCGCCAGCAGATTAACAGGGGATGGAAACACCATATATTTT.

This clone has just one count. The chain couples TRBV19 to TRBJ1-1; no clear D gene. CDR3 length: 14 amino acids. Looked up from germline, CDR1 is LNHDA and CDR2 is SQIVND (reference sequence). Trimming shortened V by 5 bases and J by 2 bases, and 12 bases separated the two germline ends. DNA of the CDR3: TGTGCCAGTAGTCCCCGGGAGAGAAACACTGAAGCTTTCTTT. Amino acid sequence: CASSPRERNTEAFF.

This chain uses TRBV7-6 with TRBJ2-5, with D unresolved. Germline CDR1 SGHVS, CDR2 FNYEAQ. The CDR3 covers 12 residues. The ends were cut back, 4 bases at V and 5 bases at J, with 8 bases in the middle. CDR3 DNA: TGTGCCAGCAGCTCCCGCGGCGAGACCCAGTACTTC. It is translated as CASSSRGETQYF.

The chain has TRBV6-1 and TRBJ1-1; 7 nucleotides agree with TRBD1. Germline V CDR1 and CDR2: MNHNS, SASEGT. The ends lost 6 bases at V and 5 bases at J; junction bases unmatched: 6. The CDR3 covers 13 residues. The CDR3 loop reads CASSPRGETEAFF. For the CDR3, the DNA is TGTGCCAGCAGCCCCAGGGGGGAAACTGAAGCTTTCTTT.

J is TRBJ1-5 and V is TRBV6-5, with D possibly being TRBD1 (5 bases). Between the trimmed V and J ends, which lost 3 bases and 1 base, there was a span of 10 bases. The CDR3 spans 15 residues. CDR1 and CDR2 from the germline V gene are MNHEY and SVGAGI. The CDR3 coding sequence is TGTGCCAGCAGTTATGGGGGGGACAGCAATCAGCCCCAGCATTTT. This sequence encodes CASSYGGDSNQPQHF.

CDR3 in amino acids: CASSSNRGPQHF. CDR3 nucleotide sequence: TGTGCCAGTAGTTCGAACCGCGGGCCCCAGCATTTT. The J gene is TRBJ1-5, the V gene TRBV19; unclear D gene. The V end lost 5 bases, the J end lost 9 bases, and 11 bases lay between the germline ends. The V gene's germline CDR1 is LNHDA and CDR2 SQIVND (reference sequence). CDR3 length: 12 amino acids.

For the CDR3, the DNA is TGTGCCAGCAGTGATTTACAGCCAGTTGCATATAGCAATCAGCCCCAGCATTTT. It codes for CASSDLQPVAYSNQPQHF. The J gene is TRBJ1-5, the V gene TRBV6-1; no clear D gene. V lost 3 bases and J lost 0, with 18 bases in between. The CDR3 has 18 amino acids. The V gene's germline CDR1 is MNHNS and CDR2 SASEGT.

The CDR3 DNA is TGTGCCAGCAGCTGGGGACAGAATAATTCACCCCTCCACTTT. Translating it yields CASSWGQNNSPLHF. This chain connects TRBV5-6 to TRBJ1-6; 7 nucleotides align to TRBD1. The CDR3 totals 14 residues. V trimming: 3 bases; J trimming: 5 bases; junction bases outside the gene matches: 2. Germline CDR1 SGHDT, CDR2 YYEEEE.

This chain uses TRBV9 with TRBJ2-1; D is uncertain. The CDR3 has 12 residues. Germline V gives CDR1 SGDLS, CDR2 YYNGEE. Deletions cut 4 bases from V and 5 bases from J, with 7 bases between. CDR3 bases: TGTGCCAGCAGCCCCCCAGACAATGAGCAGTTCTTC. Its protein is CASSPPDNEQFF.

The V call is TRBV6-1, the J call TRBJ1-2; unclear D gene. Per the germline V gene, CDR1 is MNHNS and CDR2 is SASEGT. The CDR3 totals 11 residues. V was cut by 4 bases and J by 13 bases, with 13 bases left in between. The CDR3 region is CASSGADGLTF. The CDR3 DNA reads as TGTGCCAGCAGTGGTGCTGATGGACTCACCTTC.

The CDR3, as DNA: TGTGCCAGCAGCCCCCGACCTAGCGGGGGGGTAGGTAATGAGCAGTTCTTC. Protein product: CASSPRPSGGVGNEQFF. The chain couples TRBV7-9 to TRBJ2-1; 12 nucleotides align to TRBD2. Germline CDR1 reads SEHNR; CDR2 reads FQNEAQ (reference sequence). Trimming took 5 bases from V and 7 from J; bases not matched to a gene: 12. This CDR3 region has 17 residues. Full variable domain (remainder filled in from reference TRBV7-9 and TRBJ2-1): DTGVSQNPRHKITKRGQNVTFRCDPISEHNRLYWYRQTLGQGPEFLTYFQNEAQLEKSRLLSDRFSAERPKGSFSTLEIQRTEQGDSAMYLCASSPRPSGGVGNEQFFGPGTRLTVL.

This CDR3 reads CAWRGTGGETQYF. CDR3 in DNA: TGTGCCTGGAGGGGGACAGGAGGGGAGACCCAGTACTTC. The V gene is TRBV30, the J gene TRBJ2-5; 8 nucleotides match TRBD1. The CDR3 length is 13 residues. Per germline, CDR1 GTSNPN and CDR2 SVGIG (reference sequence). V was clipped by 3 bases and J by 5 bases; unmatched bases: 5.

The rearrangement joins TRBV27 to TRBJ2-3; 8 nucleotides align to TRBD1. Looked up from germline, CDR1 is MNHEY and CDR2 is SMNVEV (reference sequence). CDR3 length equals 14 residues. J lost 4 bases, V lost 4 bases, and 4 bases had no gene match. The chain's CDR3 is CASSSDRVSDTQYF. As DNA, the CDR3 is TGTGCCAGCAGTTCGGACAGGGTATCAGATACGCAGTATTTT.

This clone was detected a few times. V is TRBV12-5 and J is TRBJ1-2; possibly TRBD1 for D (6 bases). Germline V gene sequence: CDR1 LGHNT, CDR2 FRNRAP. The CDR3 contains 12 residues. The V gene lost 6 bases and the J gene lost 7 bases, with 12 bases spanning the gap. This CDR3 is CASGAPGVGYTF. CDR3 coding DNA: TGTGCTAGTGGCGCTCCAGGGGTTGGCTACACCTTC.

V usage is TRBV6-5 and J usage is TRBJ2-7; 7 bases align to TRBD2. This CDR3 is built from 15 residues. With 8 bases clipped from V and 4 bases from J, the junction kept 14 bases outside the gene matches. Germline-derived CDR1 and CDR2 are MNHEY and SVGAGI. The CDR3 sequence is CASLPTGFSGYEQYF. The CDR3 DNA reads as TGTGCCAGCTTACCGACCGGATTTAGCGGGTACGAGCAGTACTTC.

The DNA of the CDR3 is TGCAGCGTTGAGGCCGGACAGGGATTCTATGGCTACACCTTC. As protein: CSVEAGQGFYGYTF. The chain carries TRBV29-1 and TRBJ1-2; TRBD1 agrees at 8 bases. The CDR3 extends over 14 amino acids. In germline, CDR1 is SQVTM, CDR2 ANQGSEA. Trimming at V came to 3 bases and at J to 4 bases, leaving 7 bases not matched to a gene.

V and J are TRBV30 and TRBJ2-3; TRBD2 agrees at 7 bases. The J segment lost 1 base and the V segment lost 3 bases, leaving 4 bases of the junction unmatched. Germline V CDR1 and CDR2: GTSNPN, SVGIG (reference sequence). The CDR3 loop spans 14 amino acids. In nucleotides, the CDR3 is TGTGCCTGGAGCCTGAGCGGGGGCACAGATACGCAGTATTTT. It yields the protein CAWSLSGGTDTQYF.

CDR3 protein: CATSRDPKDRGRSYTF. The DNA for the CDR3 is TGTGCCACCAGCAGAGACCCTAAGGACAGGGGGCGCAGCTACACCTTC. The chain combines TRBV15 with TRBJ1-2; 11 nucleotides agree with TRBD1. This CDR3 spans 16 amino acids. Trimming at V came to 0 bases and at J to 9 bases, leaving 9 bases not matched to a gene. Looked up from germline, CDR1 is LNHNV and CDR2 is YYDKDF (reference sequence).

The chain recombines TRBV14 with TRBJ1-3; D not resolved. Trimming shortened V by 3 bases and J by 0 bases, and 6 bases separated the two germline ends. CDR1 and CDR2 (germline): SGHDN, FVKESK. The CDR3 runs to 14 residues. DNA of the CDR3: TGTGCCAGCAGCCATACATACTCTGGAAACACCATATATTTT. Translated, it gives CASSHTYSGNTIYF.

The chain links TRBV7-7 to TRBJ2-5; TRBD2 is a possible D gene (6 bases). This CDR3 has 15 amino acids. V was clipped by 6 bases and J by 7 bases, with 21 bases between them. Germline V CDR1 and CDR2: SSHAT, FNYEAQ (reference sequence). CDR3 protein: CASSRDRTEGGTQYF. CDR3 in DNA: TGTGCCAGCAGTCGAGACAGAACCGAGGGAGGGACCCAGTACTTC.